The 17 T cell receptor beta chains reported below all come from one sample, sequenced in a study of CD8+ T cells in alopecia areata. The sequencing template was cDNA reverse transcribed from extracted RNA. Libraries were prepared by immunoSEQ multiplex PCR; TCRdb keeps only in-frame clonotypes and omits some of them. This repertoire shows 150,000 to 250,000 clones, over 45% found once; its top ten account for about 5.5%. Treatment described: oral pan-JAK inhibitor, 5-10 mg twice daily. Sample: CD4+ T cells sorted from blood, taken at week 24, from a patient treated with tofacitinib. Source of these receptors: a human donor with alopecia areata.

This rearrangement joins TRBV5-1 to TRBJ2-3; 13 bases agree with TRBD2. Germline lookup yields CDR1 SGHRS and CDR2 YFSETQ. The CDR3 contains 18 residues. After removal of 4 bases from V and 5 bases from J, the junction contained 13 bases not matched to a gene. CDR3 coding DNA: TGCGCCAGCAGCCAAGGACTAGCGGGAGTAAGGGTGGGAGATACGCAGTATTTT. Protein sequence: CASSQGLAGVRVGDTQYF.

This clone was picked up a small number of times. The rearrangement links TRBV7-2 to TRBJ2-1, with a weak D call TRBD2 (5 bases). V was shortened by 5 bases and J by 2 bases, with 7 bases between the two germline ends. The CDR3 is 13 residues long. Germline CDR1 reads SGHTA; CDR2 reads FQGNSA. Written as DNA, the CDR3 is TGTGCCAGCAGCCTCGGGACCTACAATGAGCAGTTCTTC. Residues: CASSLGTYNEQFF.

The chain has TRBV13 and TRBJ1-2, with TRBD1 matching over 11 bases. This CDR3 spans 16 amino acids. Trimming removed 2 bases from V and 7 bases from J; junction bases left unmatched: 9. Germline CDR1 reads PRHDT; CDR2 reads FYEKMQ (reference sequence). CDR3 nucleotides: TGTGCCAGCAGCTTAACAGTCGGACAGGGGGCCAGTGGCTACACCTTC. It specifies CASSLTVGQGASGYTF.

Details on this clone: The germline gene is not matched at one end of the junction; a read error may be the cause. The V call is TRBV5-4, the J call TRBJ2-1; 9 bases map to TRBD2. There are 17 residues in the CDR3. Germline V gene data show CDR1 as SGHNT and CDR2 as YYREEE (reference sequence). The CDR3 DNA is TGCGCCAGCAGCCAAGATCTTGGCGGGAGGGCCCACAATGAGCAGTTCTTC. Translation gives CASSQDLGGRAHNEQFF. The whole variable domain, filled in from reference TRBV5-4 and TRBJ2-1, reads ETGVTQSPTHLIKTRGQQVTLRCSSQSGHNTVSWYQQALGQGPQFIFQYYREEENGRGNFPPRFSGLQFPNYSSELNVNALELDDSALYLCASSQDLGGRAHNEQFFGPGTRLTVL.

The rearrangement uses TRBV7-9 and TRBJ1-4; 7 bases are shared with TRBD1. CDR3 length: 14 residues. J gave up 5 bases and V 3 bases, and 3 bases lay outside the gene matches. CDR1 is SEHNR and CDR2 is FQNEAQ in the germline V gene (reference sequence). This chain's CDR3 is CASSFIRGNEKLFF. The DNA of the CDR3 is TGTGCCAGCAGCTTTATCAGGGGGAATGAAAAACTGTTTTTT.

The DNA for the CDR3 is TGCAGCGCTCGAAGGGCGGGGGGGCTGGAGACCCAGTACTTC. Its protein product is CSARRAGGLETQYF. The chain recombines TRBV29-1 with TRBJ2-5, with 9 bases matching TRBD2. Germline V gene data show CDR1 as SQVTM and CDR2 as ANQGSEA. The trim removed 7 bases at V and 5 bases at J, leaving 11 bases unmatched. The CDR3 is 14 amino acids.

This clone came up a few times. The rearrangement uses TRBV10-3 and TRBJ2-3; no firm D call. Germline-derived CDR1 and CDR2 are ENHRY and SYGVKD. The CDR3 extends over 16 amino acids. V was cut by 0 bases and J by 2 bases, with 12 bases left in between. The chain's CDR3 is CAISESQTSNTDTQYF. The CDR3 DNA sequence: TGTGCCATCAGTGAGTCCCAGACATCGAACACAGATACGCAGTATTTT.

This clone was seen ten or more times. The chain recombines TRBV9 with TRBJ2-2; D uncertain. The CDR3 extends over 15 amino acids. V lost 4 bases, J lost 8 bases, and 18 bases lay in between. The V gene's germline CDR1 is SGDLS and CDR2 YYNGEE. DNA for the CDR3: TGTGCCAGCAGCTACGCCGTCGGGCTTACGGGGGAGCTGTTTTTT. Amino acid sequence: CASSYAVGLTGELFF. The whole variable domain, remainder taken from reference TRBV9 and TRBJ2-2, is DSGVTQTPKHLITATGQRVTLRCSPRSGDLSVYWYQQSLDQGLQFLIQYYNGEERAKGNILERFSAQQFPDLHSELNLSSLELGDSALYFCASSYAVGLTGELFFGEGSRLTVL.

The rearrangement uses TRBV4-1 and TRBJ1-5; 8 bases fit TRBD1. V lost 4 bases and J lost 2; bases outside the gene matches: 13. Germline assignment: CDR1 MGHRA and CDR2 YSYEKL. CDR3 length equals 18 residues. Here the CDR3 DNA reads TGCGCCAGCAGCCTCGGGACAGGAAGACGGGAAGGCAATCAGCCCCAGCATTTT. Residues: CASSLGTGRREGNQPQHF.

This clone has only a few counts. The sample has other DNA sequences that encode this CDR3 too. The rearrangement links TRBV29-1 to TRBJ2-3; D gene uncertain. The CDR3 contains 13 residues. From germline, CDR1 is SQVTM and CDR2 ANQGSEA. V was trimmed by 3 bases and J by 0 bases, leaving 7 bases between them. The CDR3 spells CSVEYTSTDTQYF. In DNA, the CDR3 is TGCAGCGTTGAGTATACAAGCACAGATACGCAGTATTTT.

V is TRBV5-1 and J is TRBJ2-3; D is uncertain. Trimming cost V 0 bases and J 6 bases, with 8 bases left between them. There are 13 residues in the CDR3. In germline, CDR1 is SGHRS, CDR2 YFSETQ. This CDR3 is CASSLAREDTQYF. CDR3 sequence (DNA): TGCGCCAGCAGCTTGGCTAGAGAGGATACGCAGTATTTT.

The chain combines TRBV15 with TRBJ1-6, with D unresolved. The CDR3 sequence is 15 residues long. Germline V lookup: CDR1 LNHNV, CDR2 YYDKDF (reference sequence). V lost 1 base to trimming and J lost 6 bases, with 10 bases between them. The CDR3 spells CATSRAGGFNSPLHF. As DNA, the CDR3 is TGTGCCACCAGCAGAGCCGGAGGGTTTAATTCACCCCTCCACTTT.

V is TRBV7-2 and J is TRBJ2-5; possibly TRBD1 for D (6 bases). V lost 4 bases and J 7 bases, leaving 16 bases between the germline ends. Germline CDR1 is SGHTA and CDR2 is FQGNSA. CDR3 length equals 14 residues. CDR3 sequence: CASSSQGTWGTQYF. Written as DNA, the CDR3 is TGTGCCAGCAGCTCGCAGGGGACCTGGGGGACCCAGTACTTC. Combining the CDR3 with reference TRBV7-2 and TRBJ2-5 gives the whole variable domain GAGVSQSPSNKVTEKGKDVELRCDPISGHTALYWYRQSLGQGLEFLIYFQGNSAPDKSGLPSDRFSAERTGGSVSTLTIQRTQQEDSAVYLCASSSQGTWGTQYFGPGTRLLVL.

This clone was picked up a small number of times. The chain joins TRBV2 to TRBJ2-5; tentative D call: TRBD2 (5 bases). The CDR3 has 13 amino acids. Trimming stripped 3 bases from V and 5 bases from J, with 10 bases between. Germline V gene data show CDR1 as SNHLY and CDR2 as FYNNEI. DNA of the CDR3: TGTGCCAGCAGTGATCTCGGCGGGGAGACCCAGTACTTC. Translating gives CASSDLGGETQYF.

This chain uses TRBV7-8 with TRBJ1-6; 8 bases line up with TRBD1. CDR3 length: 14 residues. CDR1 is SGHVS, CDR2 FQNEAQ, per germline. V was pared by 5 bases and J by 9 bases, with 6 bases of the junction left unmatched. The CDR3 loop is CASSQTGAGSPLHF. The CDR3 DNA sequence: TGTGCCAGCAGCCAGACAGGGGCGGGTTCACCCCTCCACTTT.

Many counts were recorded for this clone. This chain joins TRBV6-1 and TRBJ1-1, with 11 bases matching TRBD1. The germline V gene has CDR1 MNHNS and CDR2 SASEGT. V lost 8 bases, J lost 5 bases, and 7 bases stayed unmatched. This CDR3 has 14 amino acids. CDR3 sequence: CASLRTGGNTEAFF. The CDR3 coding sequence is TGTGCCAGCCTACGGACAGGGGGCAATACTGAAGCTTTCTTT.

This clone was found a few times. The chain employs TRBV29-1 and TRBJ2-4; maybe TRBD1 (5 bases). Germline CDR1 and CDR2: SQVTM and ANQGSEA. This CDR3 has 16 residues. The V end was cut by 4 bases, the J end by 5 bases, with 21 bases between. The CDR3 region is CSVGGVWGRAENIQYF. CDR3 DNA: TGCAGCGTTGGGGGCGTCTGGGGCAGGGCCGAAAACATTCAGTACTTC.